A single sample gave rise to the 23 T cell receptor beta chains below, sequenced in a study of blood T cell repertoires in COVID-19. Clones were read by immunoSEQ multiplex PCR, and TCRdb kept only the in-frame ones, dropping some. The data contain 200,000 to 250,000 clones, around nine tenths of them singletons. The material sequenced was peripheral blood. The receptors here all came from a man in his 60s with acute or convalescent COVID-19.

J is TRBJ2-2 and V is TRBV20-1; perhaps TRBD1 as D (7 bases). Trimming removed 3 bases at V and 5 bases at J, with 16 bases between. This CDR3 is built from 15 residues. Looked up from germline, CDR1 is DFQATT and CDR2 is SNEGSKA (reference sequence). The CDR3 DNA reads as TGCAGTGCTAGTCGGAGGGGGCTGGATACCGGGGAGCTGTTTTTT. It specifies CSASRRGLDTGELFF.

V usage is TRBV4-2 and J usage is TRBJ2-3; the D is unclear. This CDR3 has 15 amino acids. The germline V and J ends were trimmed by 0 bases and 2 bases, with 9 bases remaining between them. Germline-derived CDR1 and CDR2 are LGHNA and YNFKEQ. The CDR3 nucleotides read TGTGCCAGCAGCCAAGAGGGCTACCCCACAGATACGCAGTATTTT. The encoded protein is CASSQEGYPTDTQYF.

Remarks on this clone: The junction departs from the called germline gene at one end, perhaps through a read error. CDR3 sequence reads: CASSYRGLAKEKLFF. For the CDR3, the DNA is TGTGCCAGCAGTTACCGAGGGCTCGCTAAGGAAAAACTGTTTTTT. The rearrangement joins TRBV6-5 to TRBJ1-4, with D hard to call. The CDR3 extends over 15 amino acids. Germline V gene data show CDR1 as MNHEY and CDR2 as SVGAGI.

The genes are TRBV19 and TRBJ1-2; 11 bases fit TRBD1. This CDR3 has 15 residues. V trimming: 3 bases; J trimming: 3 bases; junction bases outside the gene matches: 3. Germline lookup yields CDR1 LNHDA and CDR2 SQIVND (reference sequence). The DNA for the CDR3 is TGTGCCAGTAGTATCCGGACAGGGGGCCACTATGGCTACACCTTC. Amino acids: CASSIRTGGHYGYTF.

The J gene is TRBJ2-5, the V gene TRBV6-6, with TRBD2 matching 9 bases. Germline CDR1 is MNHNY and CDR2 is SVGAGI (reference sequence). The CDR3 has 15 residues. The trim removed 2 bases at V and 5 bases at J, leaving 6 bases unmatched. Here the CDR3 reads CASSYRGGASETQYF. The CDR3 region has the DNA TGTGCCAGCAGTTACCGCGGGGGGGCAAGCGAGACCCAGTACTTC.

CDR3 in amino acids: CASTPTGQRFDSNQPQHF. The DNA of the CDR3 is TGTGCCAGTACACCCACGGGACAGCGATTTGATAGCAATCAGCCCCAGCATTTT. This chain connects TRBV19 to TRBJ1-5; 7 bases are a match to TRBD1. V shed 7 bases and J 0 bases; nucleotides not matched to a gene: 15. CDR1 and CDR2 from the germline V gene are LNHDA and SQIVND (reference sequence). The CDR3 extends over 18 amino acids.

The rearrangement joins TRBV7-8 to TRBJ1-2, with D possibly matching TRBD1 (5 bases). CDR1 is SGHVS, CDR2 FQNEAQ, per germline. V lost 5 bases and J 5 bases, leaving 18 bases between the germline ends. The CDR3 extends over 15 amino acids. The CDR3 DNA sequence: TGTGCCAGCAGCCCCGGGGGTTCCGGCGAATATGGCTACACCTTC. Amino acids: CASSPGGSGEYGYTF.

This CDR3 is CSIGSQGGQPQHF. The DNA for the CDR3 is TGCAGCATTGGGTCCCAGGGGGGTCAGCCCCAGCATTTT. The V call is TRBV29-1, the J call TRBJ1-5, with 7 bases identical to TRBD1. The CDR3 contains 13 residues. Germline V gene lookup returns CDR1 SQVTM and CDR2 ANQGSEA. J lost 6 bases, V lost 8 bases, and 10 bases had no gene match.

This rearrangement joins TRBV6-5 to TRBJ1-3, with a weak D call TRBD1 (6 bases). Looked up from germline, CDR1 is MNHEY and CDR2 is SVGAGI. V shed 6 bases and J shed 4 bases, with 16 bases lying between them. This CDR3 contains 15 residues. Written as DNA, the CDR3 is TGTGCCAGCAGGCGGACCGGGGACACCGGAAACACCATATATTTT. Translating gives CASRRTGDTGNTIYF.

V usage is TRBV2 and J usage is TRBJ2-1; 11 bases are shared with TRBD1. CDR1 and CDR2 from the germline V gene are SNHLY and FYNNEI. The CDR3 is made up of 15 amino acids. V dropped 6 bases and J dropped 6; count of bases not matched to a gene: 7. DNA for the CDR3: TGTGCCAGCAGCCTTTTAGGGACAGGGGGCAATGAGCAGTTCTTC. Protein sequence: CASSLLGTGGNEQFF. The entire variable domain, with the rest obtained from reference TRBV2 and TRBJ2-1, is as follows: EPEVTQTPSHQVTQMGQEVILRCVPISNHLYFYWYRQILGQKVEFLVSFYNNEISEKSEIFDDQFSVERPDGSNFTLKIRSTKLEDSAMYFCASSLLGTGGNEQFFGPGTRLTVL.

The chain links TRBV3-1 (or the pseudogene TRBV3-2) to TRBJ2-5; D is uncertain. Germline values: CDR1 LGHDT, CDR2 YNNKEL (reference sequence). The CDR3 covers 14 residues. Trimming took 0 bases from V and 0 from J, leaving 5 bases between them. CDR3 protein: CASSQDNYQETQYF. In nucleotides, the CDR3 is TGTGCCAGCAGCCAAGACAATTACCAAGAGACCCAGTACTTC.

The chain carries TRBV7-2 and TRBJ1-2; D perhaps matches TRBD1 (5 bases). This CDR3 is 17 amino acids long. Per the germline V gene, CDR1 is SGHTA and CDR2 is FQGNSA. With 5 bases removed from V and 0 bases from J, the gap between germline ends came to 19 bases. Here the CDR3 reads CASSKGYRGTPNYGYTF. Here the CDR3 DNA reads TGTGCCAGCAGCAAGGGGTACCGGGGGACGCCTAACTATGGCTACACCTTC.

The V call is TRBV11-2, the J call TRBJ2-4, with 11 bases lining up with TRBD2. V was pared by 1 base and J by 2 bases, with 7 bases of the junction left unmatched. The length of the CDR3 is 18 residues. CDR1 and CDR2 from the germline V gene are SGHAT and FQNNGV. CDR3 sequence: CASSLVSGGASPKNIQYF. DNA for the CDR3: TGTGCCAGCAGCTTAGTTAGCGGGGGGGCCTCCCCCAAAAACATTCAGTACTTC.

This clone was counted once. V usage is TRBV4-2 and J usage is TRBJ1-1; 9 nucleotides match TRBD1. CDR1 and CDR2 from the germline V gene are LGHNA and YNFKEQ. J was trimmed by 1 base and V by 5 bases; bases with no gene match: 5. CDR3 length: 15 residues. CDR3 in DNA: TGTGCCAGCAGCGCACCGGGACAGGGGAACACTGAAGCTTTCTTT. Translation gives CASSAPGQGNTEAFF.

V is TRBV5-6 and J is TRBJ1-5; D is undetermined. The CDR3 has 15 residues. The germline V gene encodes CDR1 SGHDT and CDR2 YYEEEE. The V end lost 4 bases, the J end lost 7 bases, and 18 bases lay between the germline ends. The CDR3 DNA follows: TGTGCCAGCAGCGGTCGACATTTGGGAGAACAGCCCCAGCATTTT. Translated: CASSGRHLGEQPQHF.

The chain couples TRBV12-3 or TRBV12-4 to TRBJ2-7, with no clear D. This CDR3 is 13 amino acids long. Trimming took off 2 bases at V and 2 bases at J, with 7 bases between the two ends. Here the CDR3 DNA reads TGTGCCAGCAGTTTACTTCCAGCCTACGAGCAGTACTTC. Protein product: CASSLLPAYEQYF.

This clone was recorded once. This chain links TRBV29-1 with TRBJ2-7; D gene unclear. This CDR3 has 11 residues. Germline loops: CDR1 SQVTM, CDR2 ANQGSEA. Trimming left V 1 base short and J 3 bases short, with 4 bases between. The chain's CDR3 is CSVEASYEQYF. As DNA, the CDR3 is TGCAGCGTTGAAGCTAGCTACGAGCAGTACTTC.

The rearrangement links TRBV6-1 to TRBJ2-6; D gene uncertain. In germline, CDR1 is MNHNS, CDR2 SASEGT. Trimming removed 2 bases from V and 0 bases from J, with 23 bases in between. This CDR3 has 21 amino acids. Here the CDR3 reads CASSEKPTNLIAHSGANVLTF. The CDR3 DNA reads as TGTGCCAGCAGTGAAAAGCCCACTAACCTCATCGCCCACTCTGGGGCCAACGTCCTGACTTTC.

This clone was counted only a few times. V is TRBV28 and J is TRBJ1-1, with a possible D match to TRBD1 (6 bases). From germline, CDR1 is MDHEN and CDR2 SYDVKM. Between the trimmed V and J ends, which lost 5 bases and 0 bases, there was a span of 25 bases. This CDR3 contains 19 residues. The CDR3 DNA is TGTGCCAGCAGTGAGACCCATGCGTGGGGACAAGCTATGAACACTGAAGCTTTCTTT. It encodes CASSETHAWGQAMNTEAFF.

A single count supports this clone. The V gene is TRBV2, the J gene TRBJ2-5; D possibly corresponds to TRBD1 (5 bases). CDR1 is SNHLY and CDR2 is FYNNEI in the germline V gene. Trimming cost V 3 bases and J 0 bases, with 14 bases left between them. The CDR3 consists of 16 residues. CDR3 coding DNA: TGTGCCAGCAGTGAGCTCAGGGCAGGAAACCAAGAGACCCAGTACTTC. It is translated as CASSELRAGNQETQYF.

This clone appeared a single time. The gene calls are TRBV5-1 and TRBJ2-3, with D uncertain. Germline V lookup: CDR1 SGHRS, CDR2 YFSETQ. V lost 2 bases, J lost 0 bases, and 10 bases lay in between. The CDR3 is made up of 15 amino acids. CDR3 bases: TGCGCCAGCAGCTTTACAACCCCCAGCACAGATACGCAGTATTTT. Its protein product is CASSFTTPSTDTQYF.

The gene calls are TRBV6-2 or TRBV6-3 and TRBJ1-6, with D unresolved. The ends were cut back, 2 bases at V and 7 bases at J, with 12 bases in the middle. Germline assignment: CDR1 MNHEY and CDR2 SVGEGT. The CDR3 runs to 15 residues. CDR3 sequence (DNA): TGTGCCAGCAGTTACGGCGGGAGGGCAAATTCACCCCTCCACTTT. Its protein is CASSYGGRANSPLHF.

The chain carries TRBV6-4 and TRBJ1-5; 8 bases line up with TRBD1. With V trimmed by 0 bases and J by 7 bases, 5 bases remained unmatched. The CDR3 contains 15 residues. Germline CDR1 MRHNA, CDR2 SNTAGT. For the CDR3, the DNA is TGTGCCAGCAGTGACTCTGGGACAGGCAGGCAGCCCCAGCATTTT. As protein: CASSDSGTGRQPQHF.